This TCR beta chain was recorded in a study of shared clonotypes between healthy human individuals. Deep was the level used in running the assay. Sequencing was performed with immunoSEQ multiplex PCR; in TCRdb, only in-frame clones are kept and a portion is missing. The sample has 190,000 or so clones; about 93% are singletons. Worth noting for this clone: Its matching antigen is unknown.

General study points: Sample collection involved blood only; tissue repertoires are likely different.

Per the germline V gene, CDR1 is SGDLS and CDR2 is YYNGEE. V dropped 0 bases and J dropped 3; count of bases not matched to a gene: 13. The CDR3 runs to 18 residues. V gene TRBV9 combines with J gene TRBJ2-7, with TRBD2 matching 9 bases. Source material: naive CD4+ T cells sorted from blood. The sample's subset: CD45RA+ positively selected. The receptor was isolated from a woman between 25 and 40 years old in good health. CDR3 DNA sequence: TGTGCCAGCAGCGTAGTTCGAGTTGGGCGGGAGGGGTACTACGAGCAGTACTTC. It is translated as CASSVVRVGREGYYEQYF.